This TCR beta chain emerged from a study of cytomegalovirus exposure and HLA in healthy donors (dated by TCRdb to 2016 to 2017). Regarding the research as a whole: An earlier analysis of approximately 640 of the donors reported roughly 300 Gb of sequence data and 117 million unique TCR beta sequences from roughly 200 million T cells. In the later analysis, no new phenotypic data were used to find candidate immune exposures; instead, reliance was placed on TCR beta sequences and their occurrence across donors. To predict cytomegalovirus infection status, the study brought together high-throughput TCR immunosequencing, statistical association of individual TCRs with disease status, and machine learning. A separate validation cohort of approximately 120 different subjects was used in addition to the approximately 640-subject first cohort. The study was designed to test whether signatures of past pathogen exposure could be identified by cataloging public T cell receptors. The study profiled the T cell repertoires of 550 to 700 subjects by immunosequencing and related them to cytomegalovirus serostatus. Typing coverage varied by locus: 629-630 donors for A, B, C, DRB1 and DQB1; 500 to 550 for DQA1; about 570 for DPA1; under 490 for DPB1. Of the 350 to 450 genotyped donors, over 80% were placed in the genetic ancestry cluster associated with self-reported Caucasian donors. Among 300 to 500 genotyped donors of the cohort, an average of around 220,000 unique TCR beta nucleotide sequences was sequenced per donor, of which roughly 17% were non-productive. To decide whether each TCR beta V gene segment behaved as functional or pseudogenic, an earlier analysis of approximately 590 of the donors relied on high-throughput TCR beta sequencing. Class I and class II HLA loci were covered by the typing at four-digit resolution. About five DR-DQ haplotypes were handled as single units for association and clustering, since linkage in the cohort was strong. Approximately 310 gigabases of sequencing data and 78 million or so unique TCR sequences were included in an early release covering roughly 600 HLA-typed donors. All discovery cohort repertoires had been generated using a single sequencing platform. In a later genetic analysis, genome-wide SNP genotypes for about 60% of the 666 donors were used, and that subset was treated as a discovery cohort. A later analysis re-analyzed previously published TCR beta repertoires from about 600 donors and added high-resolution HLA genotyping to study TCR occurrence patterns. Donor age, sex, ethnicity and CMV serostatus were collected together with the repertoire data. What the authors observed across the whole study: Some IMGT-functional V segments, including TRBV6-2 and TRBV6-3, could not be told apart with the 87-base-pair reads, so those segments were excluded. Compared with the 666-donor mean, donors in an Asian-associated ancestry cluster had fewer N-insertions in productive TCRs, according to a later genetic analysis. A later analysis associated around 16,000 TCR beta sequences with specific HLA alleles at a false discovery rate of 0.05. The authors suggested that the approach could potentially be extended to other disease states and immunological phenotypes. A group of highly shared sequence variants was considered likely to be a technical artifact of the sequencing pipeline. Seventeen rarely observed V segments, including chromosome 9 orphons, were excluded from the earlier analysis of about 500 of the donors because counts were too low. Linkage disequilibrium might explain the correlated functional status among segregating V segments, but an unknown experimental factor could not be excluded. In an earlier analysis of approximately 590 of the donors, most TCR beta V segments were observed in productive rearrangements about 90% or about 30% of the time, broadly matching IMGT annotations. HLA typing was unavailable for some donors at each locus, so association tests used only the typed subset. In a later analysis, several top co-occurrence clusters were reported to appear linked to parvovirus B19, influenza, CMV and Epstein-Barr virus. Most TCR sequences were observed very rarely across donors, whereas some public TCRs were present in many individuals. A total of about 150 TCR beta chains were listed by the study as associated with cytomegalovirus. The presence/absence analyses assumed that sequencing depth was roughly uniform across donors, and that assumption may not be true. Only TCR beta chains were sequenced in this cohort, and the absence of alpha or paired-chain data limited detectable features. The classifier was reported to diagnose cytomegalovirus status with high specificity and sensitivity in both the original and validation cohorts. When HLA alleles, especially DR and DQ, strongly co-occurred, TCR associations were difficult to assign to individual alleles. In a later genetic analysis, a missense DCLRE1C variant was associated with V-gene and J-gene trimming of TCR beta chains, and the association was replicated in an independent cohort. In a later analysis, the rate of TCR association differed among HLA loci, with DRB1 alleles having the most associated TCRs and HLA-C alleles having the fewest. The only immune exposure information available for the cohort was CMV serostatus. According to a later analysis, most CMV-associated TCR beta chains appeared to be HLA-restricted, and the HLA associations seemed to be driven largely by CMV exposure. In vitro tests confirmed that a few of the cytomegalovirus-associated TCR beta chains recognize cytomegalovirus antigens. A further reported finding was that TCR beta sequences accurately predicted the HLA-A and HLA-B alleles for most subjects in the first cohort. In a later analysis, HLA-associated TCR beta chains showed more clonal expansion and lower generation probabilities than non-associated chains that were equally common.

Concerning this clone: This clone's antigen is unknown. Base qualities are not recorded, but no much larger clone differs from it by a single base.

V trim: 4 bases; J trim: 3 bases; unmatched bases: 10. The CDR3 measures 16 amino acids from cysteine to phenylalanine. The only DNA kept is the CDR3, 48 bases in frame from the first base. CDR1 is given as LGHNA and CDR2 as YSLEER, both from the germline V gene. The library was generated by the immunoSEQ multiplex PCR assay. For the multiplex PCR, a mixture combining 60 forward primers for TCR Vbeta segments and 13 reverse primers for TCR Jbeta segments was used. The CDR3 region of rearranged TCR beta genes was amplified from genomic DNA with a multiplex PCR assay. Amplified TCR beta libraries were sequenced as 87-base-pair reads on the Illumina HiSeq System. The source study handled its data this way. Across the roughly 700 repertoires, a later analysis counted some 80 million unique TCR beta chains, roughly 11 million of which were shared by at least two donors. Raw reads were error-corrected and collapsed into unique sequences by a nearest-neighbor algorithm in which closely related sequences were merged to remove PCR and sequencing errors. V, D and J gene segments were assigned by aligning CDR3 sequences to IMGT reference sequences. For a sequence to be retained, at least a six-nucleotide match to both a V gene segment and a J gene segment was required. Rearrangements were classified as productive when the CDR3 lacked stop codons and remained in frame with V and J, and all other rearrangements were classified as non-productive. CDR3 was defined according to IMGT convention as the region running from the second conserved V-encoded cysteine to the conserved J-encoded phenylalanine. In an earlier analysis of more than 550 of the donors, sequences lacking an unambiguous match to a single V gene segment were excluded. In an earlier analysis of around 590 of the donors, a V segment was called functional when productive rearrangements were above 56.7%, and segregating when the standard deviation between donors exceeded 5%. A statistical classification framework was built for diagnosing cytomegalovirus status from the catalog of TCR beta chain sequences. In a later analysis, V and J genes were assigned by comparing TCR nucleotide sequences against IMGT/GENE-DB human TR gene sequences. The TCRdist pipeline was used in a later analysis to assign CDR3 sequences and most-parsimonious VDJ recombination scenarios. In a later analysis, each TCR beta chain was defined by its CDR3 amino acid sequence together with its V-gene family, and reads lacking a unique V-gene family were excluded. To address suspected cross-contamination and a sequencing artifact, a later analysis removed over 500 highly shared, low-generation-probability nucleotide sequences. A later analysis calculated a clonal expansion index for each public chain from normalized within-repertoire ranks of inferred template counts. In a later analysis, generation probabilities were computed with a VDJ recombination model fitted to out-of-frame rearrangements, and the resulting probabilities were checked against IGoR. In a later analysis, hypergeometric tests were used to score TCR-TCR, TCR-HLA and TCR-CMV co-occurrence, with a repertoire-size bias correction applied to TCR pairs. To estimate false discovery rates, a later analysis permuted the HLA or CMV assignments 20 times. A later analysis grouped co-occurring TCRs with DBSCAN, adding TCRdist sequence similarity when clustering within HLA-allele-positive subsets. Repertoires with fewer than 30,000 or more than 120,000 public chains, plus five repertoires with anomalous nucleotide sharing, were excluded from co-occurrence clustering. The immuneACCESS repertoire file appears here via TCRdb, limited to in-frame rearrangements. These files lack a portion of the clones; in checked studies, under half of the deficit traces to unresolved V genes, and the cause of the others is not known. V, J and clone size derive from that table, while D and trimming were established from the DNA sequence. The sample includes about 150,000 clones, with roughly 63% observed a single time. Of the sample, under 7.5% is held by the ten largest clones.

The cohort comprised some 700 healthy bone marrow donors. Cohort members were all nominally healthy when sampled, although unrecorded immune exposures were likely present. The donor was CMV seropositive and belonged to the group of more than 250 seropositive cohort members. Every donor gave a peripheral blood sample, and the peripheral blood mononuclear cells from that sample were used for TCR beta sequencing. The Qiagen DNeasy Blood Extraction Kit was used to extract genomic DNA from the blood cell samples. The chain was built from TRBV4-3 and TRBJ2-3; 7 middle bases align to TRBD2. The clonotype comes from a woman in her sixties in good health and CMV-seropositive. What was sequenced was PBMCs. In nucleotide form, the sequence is TGCGCCAGCAGCCCTTTGGGGGGGAGTCTAACAGATACGCAGTATTTT. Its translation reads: CASSPLGGSLTDTQYF.